This is a list of T cell receptor beta chains from one sample in a study of blood T cell repertoires in COVID-19. Clones were read by immunoSEQ multiplex PCR, and TCRdb kept only the in-frame ones, dropping some. The table lists about 170,000 clones, roughly 86% of them singletons. Sequencing was performed on peripheral blood. The source of these receptors is a man aged 35-49 years who had recovered from COVID-19. Both conserved end residues are part of each CDR3. The D gene is left open where the match is weak. The listing skips clone size in some rows; elsewhere it reads once, few, many or a size class.

V gene: TRBV18; J gene: TRBJ2-1; D gene: TRBD1; clone size: NA; CDR3 DNA: TGTGCCAGCTCCCCGGGACAGGGTATTAGTGAGCAGTTCTTC; CDR3 protein: CASSPGQGISEQFF
V gene: TRBV5-3; J gene: TRBJ2-2; D gene: TRBD1; clone size: NA; CDR3 DNA: TGTGCCAGAAGCTTGGGGCAAGGACAGGGTCAGAGGGAGCTGTTTTTT; CDR3 protein: CARSLGQGQGQRELFF
V gene: TRBV6-5; J gene: TRBJ1-6; D gene: NA; clone size: NA; CDR3 DNA: TGTGCCAGCAGGAGCTCCTATAATTCACCCCTCCACTTT; CDR3 protein: CASRSSYNSPLHF
V gene: TRBV11-2; J gene: TRBJ2-7; D gene: NA; clone size: NA; CDR3 DNA: TGTGCCAGCAGCCTAGGGGCCCCTCGTGGGAGTTTTACCTACGAGCAGTACTTC; CDR3 protein: CASSLGAPRGSFTYEQYF
V gene: TRBV5-8; J gene: TRBJ2-5; D gene: NA; clone size: NA; CDR3 DNA: TGTGCCAGCAGCCTAGGTGGGGCTACCATCTGGGAGACCCAGTACTTC; CDR3 protein: CASSLGGATIWETQYF
V gene: TRBV7-2; J gene: TRBJ2-7; D gene: TRBD1; clone size: NA; CDR3 DNA: TGTGCCAGCAGCTACACGGGACAGGGGTCCTACGAGCAGTACTTC; CDR3 protein: CASSYTGQGSYEQYF
V gene: TRBV5-6; J gene: TRBJ2-1; D gene: TRBD1; clone size: NA; CDR3 DNA: TGTGCCAGCAGCTCGACAGGGGGGAATGAGCAGTTCTTC; CDR3 protein: CASSSTGGNEQFF
V gene: TRBV15; J gene: TRBJ1-1; D gene: NA; clone size: NA; CDR3 DNA: TGTGCCACCAGCAGAGGGGGGACACAGAACACTGAAGCTTTCTTT; CDR3 protein: CATSRGGTQNTEAFF
V gene: TRBV6-4; J gene: TRBJ2-1; D gene: NA; clone size: NA; CDR3 DNA: TGTGCCAGCAGCGACCCTAGGGGGGGTGAGCAGTTCTTC; CDR3 protein: CASSDPRGGEQFF
V gene: TRBV15; J gene: TRBJ2-3; D gene: TRBD2; clone size: NA; CDR3 DNA: TGTGCCACCAGCACCCGACTAGCTAGCACAGATACGCAGTATTTT; CDR3 protein: CATSTRLASTDTQYF
V gene: TRBV27; J gene: TRBJ2-1; D gene: NA; clone size: once; CDR3 DNA: TGTGCCAGCAGTTTGACGCGACTCTACAATGAGCAGTTCTTC; CDR3 protein: CASSLTRLYNEQFF
V gene: TRBV5-4; J gene: TRBJ1-2; D gene: NA; clone size: NA; CDR3 DNA: TGTGCCAGTTCCGGGGGTGGAGGGTATGGCTACACCTTC; CDR3 protein: CASSGGGGYGYTF